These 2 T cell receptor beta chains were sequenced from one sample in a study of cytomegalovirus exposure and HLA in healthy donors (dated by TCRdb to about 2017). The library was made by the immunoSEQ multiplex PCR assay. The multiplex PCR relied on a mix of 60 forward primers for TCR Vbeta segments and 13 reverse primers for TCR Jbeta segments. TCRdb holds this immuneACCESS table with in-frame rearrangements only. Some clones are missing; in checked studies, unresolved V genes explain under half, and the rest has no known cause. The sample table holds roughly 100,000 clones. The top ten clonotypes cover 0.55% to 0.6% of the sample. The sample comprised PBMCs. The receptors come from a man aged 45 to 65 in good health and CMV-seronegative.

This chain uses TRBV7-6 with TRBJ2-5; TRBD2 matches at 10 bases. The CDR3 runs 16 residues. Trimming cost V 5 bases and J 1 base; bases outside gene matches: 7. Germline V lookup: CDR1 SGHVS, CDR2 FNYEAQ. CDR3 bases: TGTGCCAGCAGCCCCGGGACTAGCGTAATCCAAGAGACCCAGTACTTC. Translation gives CASSPGTSVIQETQYF.

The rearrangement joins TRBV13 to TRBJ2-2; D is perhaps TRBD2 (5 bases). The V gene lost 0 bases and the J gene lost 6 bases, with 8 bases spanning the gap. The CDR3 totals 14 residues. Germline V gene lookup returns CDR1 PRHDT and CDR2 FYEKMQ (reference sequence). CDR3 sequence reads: CASSLGARAGELFF. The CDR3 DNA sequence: TGTGCCAGCAGCTTAGGGGCGAGGGCCGGGGAGCTGTTTTTT.